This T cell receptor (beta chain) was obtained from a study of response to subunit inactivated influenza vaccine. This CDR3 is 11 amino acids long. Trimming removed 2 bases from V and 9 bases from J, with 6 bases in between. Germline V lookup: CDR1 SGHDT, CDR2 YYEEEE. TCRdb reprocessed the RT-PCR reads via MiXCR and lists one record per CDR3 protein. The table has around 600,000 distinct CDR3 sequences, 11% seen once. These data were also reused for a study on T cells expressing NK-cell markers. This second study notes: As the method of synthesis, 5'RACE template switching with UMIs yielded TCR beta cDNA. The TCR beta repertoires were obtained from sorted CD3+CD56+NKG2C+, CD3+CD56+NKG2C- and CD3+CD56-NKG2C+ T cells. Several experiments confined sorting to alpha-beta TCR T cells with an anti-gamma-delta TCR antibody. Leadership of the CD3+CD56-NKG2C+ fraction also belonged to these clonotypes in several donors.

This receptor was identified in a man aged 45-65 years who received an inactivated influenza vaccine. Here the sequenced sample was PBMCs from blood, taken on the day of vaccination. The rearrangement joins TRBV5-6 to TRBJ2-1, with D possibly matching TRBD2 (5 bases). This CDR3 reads CASSFTSEQFF. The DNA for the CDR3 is TGTGCCAGCAGCTTCACTAGTGAGCAGTTCTTC. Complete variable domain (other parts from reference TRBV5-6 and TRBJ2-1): DAGVTQSPTHLIKTRGQQVTLRCSPKSGHDTVSWYQQALGQGPQFIFQYYEEEERQRGNFPDRFSGHQFPNYSSELNVNALLLGDSALYLCASSFTSEQFFGPGTRLTVL.